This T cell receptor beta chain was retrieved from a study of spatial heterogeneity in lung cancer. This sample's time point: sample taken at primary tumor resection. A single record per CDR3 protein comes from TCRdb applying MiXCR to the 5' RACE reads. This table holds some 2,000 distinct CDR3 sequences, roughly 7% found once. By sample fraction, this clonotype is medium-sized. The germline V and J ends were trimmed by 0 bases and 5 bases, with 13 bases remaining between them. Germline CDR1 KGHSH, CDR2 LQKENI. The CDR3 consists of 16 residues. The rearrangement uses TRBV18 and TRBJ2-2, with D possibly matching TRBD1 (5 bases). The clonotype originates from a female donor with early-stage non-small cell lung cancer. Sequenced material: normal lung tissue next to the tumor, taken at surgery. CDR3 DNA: TGTGCCAGCTCACCACCGCAGGGAATAACGACCGGGGAGCTGTTTTTT. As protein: CASSPPQGITTGELFF.